This T cell receptor beta chain came from a study of early T cells in non-severe SARS-CoV-2 infection. The study's findings and limits: The VDJdb matching leaned toward anti-spike CD8 responses and overlooked private and CD4 specificities.

This CDR3 has 13 residues. CDR1 and CDR2 from the germline V gene are DFQATT and SNEGSKA (reference sequence). After removal of 1 base from V and 11 bases from J, the junction contained 10 bases not matched to a gene. TCRdb independently ran MiXCR on the 5' RACE reads; one entry per CDR3 protein. The sample carries approximately 71,000 distinct CDR3 sequences, 9.5% to 15% recorded once. As to this clonotype: Its antigen is not known.

Sample: whole blood. This sequence joins TRBV20-1 and TRBJ1-1, with TRBD1 identical over 7 bases. This receptor was obtained from an adult who was a healthcare worker with PCR-confirmed SARS-CoV-2 infection or an uninfected control (not recorded which). The CDR3 DNA follows: TGCAGTGCTAGAGCGAACAGGGGTGGGATGGCTTTCTTT. As protein: CSARANRGGMAFF.